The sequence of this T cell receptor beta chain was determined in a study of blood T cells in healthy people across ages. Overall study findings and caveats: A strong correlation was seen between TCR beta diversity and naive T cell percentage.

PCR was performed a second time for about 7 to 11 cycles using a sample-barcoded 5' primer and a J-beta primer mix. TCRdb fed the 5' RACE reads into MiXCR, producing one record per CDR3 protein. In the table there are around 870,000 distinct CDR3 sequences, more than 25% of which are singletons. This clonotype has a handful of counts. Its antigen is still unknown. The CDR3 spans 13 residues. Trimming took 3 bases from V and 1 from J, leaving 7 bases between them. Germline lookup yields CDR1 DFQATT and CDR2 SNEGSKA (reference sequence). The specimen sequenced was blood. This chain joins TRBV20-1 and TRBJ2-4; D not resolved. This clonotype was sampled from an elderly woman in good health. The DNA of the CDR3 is TGCAGTGCTAGGCTCAGGGCCAAAAACATTCAGTACTTC. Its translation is CSARLRAKNIQYF.